This T cell receptor beta chain was sequenced in a study of shared clonotypes between healthy human individuals. The CDR3 runs to 17 residues. TCRdb's copy holds only in-frame clones and misses some; the assay was immunoSEQ multiplex PCR. The table shows roughly 680,000 clones, with around 77% occurring only once. This clone was recorded once. Material: memory CD4+ T cells sorted from blood. Subset defined: CD45RA-negative fraction. This sequence was found in a woman younger than 45 in good health. The chain carries TRBV7-5 and TRBJ2-6; TRBD2, the D gene given by the table, was not confirmed from the DNA. TRBV7-5 is marked as a pseudogene. CDR3 residues: CASSLAPGLPGANVLTF. In nucleotides, the CDR3 is TGTGCCAGCAGCTTAGCCCCGGGACTACCTGGGGCCAACGTCCTGACTTTC.